Reported below is one TCR beta chain. Its binding antigen is unknown. There are no base qualities to consult, and no much larger clone falls within one base. Via the germline V gene (reference sequence), CDR1 is SGHNT and CDR2 YYREEE. The junction carries 4 bases between V and J, which are trimmed by 1 base and 0 bases respectively. Counted from cysteine to phenylalanine, this CDR3 has 13 amino acids. The retained sequence is limited to the CDR3, 39 bases, with the frame set at the first base. This record comes from a study of blood T cell repertoires in COVID-19 (dated by TCRdb to 2018 to 2021). Regarding the research as a whole: Collaborator samples came from the United States, Italy and Spain and covered acute and convalescent phases of COVID-19. The prospective study material was composed of cDNA or gDNA derived from T cells, B-cell-depleted T cells, or PBMCs. The samples were drawn from the first 160 participants of the ongoing ImmuneRACE study and from 950 to 1,500 subjects provided by 6 global collaborators. The repertoires were released in a freely available public database intended as a resource for research on the immune response to SARS-CoV-2. Nearly every sample came with metadata listing a de-identified subject ID, COVID-19 status, age in years and sex. Where available, HLA class I and class II types were obtained from metadata supplied by the sample provider rather than from assay-based typing. The dataset comprised deeply sampled blood TCRbeta repertoires from subjects exposed to, actively infected with, or recovered from COVID-19. Broad study findings and their caveats: The quantity of clinical and demographic metadata differed by source and by participant and was supplied without curation.

Enrolling through a virtual design, the prospective study's participants ranged in age from roughly 18 to 95 years and lived across 24 United States geographic areas. In the prospective study, cohorts were assigned on the basis of participant-reported clinical history obtained from a screening survey and a study questionnaire. Recovered participants in ImmuneRACE Cohort 3 were defined as having two consecutive negative NP/OP PCR tests, clearance from a healthcare professional, or resolution of symptoms. In the prospective study, mobile phlebotomists collected whole blood, serum and a nasopharyngeal or oropharyngeal swab from each participant. Prospective study participants could optionally give additional blood draws and questionnaires over an approximately 2-month period. Before DNA extraction, prospective study blood samples were shipped either frozen or at room temperature. TCRbeta CDR3 regions were amplified from genomic DNA by means of the immunoSEQ Assay, a bias-controlled multiplex PCR. Under the source paper's analysis protocol: The number of nucleated cells in each sample was estimated by amplification of reference gene primers within the assay. Sequence reads were collapsed and filtered to measure the absolute abundance of every unique TCRbeta CDR3 rearrangement. For each sample, productive Simpson clonality was calculated as the square root of Simpson's diversity index over productive rearrangements. TCRdb took this table from immuneACCESS and kept in-frame rearrangements with V and J called. Such tables lack part of the clones; where checked against another copy, unresolved V genes explain under half of the gap, and the rest is unexplained. D and trimming were read from the DNA, whereas the V and J calls and clone size are those reported in that table. The sample table contains 250,000 or so clones; only one count was recorded for around 84% of them. The ten largest clones represent about 1.6% of the sample.

Sequences were obtained from PBMCs or T cells enriched from blood (not recorded which). The sequence derives from a man aged 40-49 years who had recovered from COVID-19. The chain was built from TRBV5-4 and TRBJ1-2, with the D segment identity uncertain. CDR3 sequence: CASSLISNYGYTF. The nucleotides read TGTGCCAGCAGCTTGATATCTAACTATGGCTACACCTTC.